This TCR beta chain derives from a study of shared clonotypes between healthy human individuals. Study donors comprised healthy, HIV-negative adults devoid of recent acute infection or vaccination. Researchers partitioned CD4+ cells into CD45RA+ naive and CD45RA-negative memory subsets. Concerning this clone: Antigen: not known.

Germline-derived CDR1 and CDR2 are SNHLY and FYNNEI. V was trimmed by 7 bases and J by 4 bases, leaving 13 bases between them. The CDR3 loop spans 13 amino acids. TCRdb's table, derived via immunoSEQ multiplex PCR, lists solely in-frame clones and lacks some. The sample gives roughly 2 million clones, around 95% of which show up once; more than 0.1% is in the top ten. Study findings and constraints: Naive CD4 clonotype sharing across several donors was about 5%. Sorted-subset sequencing, rarefaction showed, was incomplete despite large depth.

This rearrangement joins TRBV2 to TRBJ1-1, with D unclear. The sequence came from a man younger than 30 in good health. The sequencing input was naive CD4+ T cells sorted from blood. As to subset: CD45RA+ positively selected. CDR3 region: CASIAEWATEAFF. CDR3 nucleotides: TGTGCCAGCATCGCTGAGTGGGCCACTGAAGCTTTCTTT.